This T cell receptor beta chain was obtained from a study of blood T cell repertoires in COVID-19. From germline, CDR1 is SNHLY and CDR2 FYNNEI. Unmatched junction bases numbered 9, after V lost 6 bases and J lost 6 bases. CDR3 length equals 15 residues. Only in-frame clones appear in the TCRdb table, and some are missing; sequencing was by immunoSEQ multiplex PCR. The sample lists some 270,000 clones; more than 65% were seen once. The table lists this clone with a count of one. Material: PBMCs or T cells enriched from blood (not recorded which). The chain is built from TRBV2 and TRBJ2-1, with 9 bases matching TRBD1. The sequence came from a man aged 45-65 years who had recovered from COVID-19. The CDR3 spells CASRRGTGSLNEQFF. CDR3 DNA: TGTGCCAGCAGGAGGGGGACAGGGAGTCTCAATGAGCAGTTCTTC. Full variable domain (outside the CDR3, taken from reference TRBV2 and TRBJ2-1): EPEVTQTPSHQVTQMGQEVILRCVPISNHLYFYWYRQILGQKVEFLVSFYNNEISEKSEIFDDQFSVERPDGSNFTLKIRSTKLEDSAMYFCASRRGTGSLNEQFFGPGTRLTVL.